This record looks at one T cell receptor beta chain sequence and its context. CDR3 length: 12 amino acids. CDR1 and CDR2 from the germline V gene are MNHEY and SVGAGI. Trimming left V 7 bases short and J 6 bases short, with 11 bases between. The sample comes from a study of blood T cell repertoires in COVID-19. The authors' processing: For nucleated cells, counts were estimated from reference gene primer amplification. Repertoires were generated with immunoSEQ multiplex PCR, while TCRdb's copy carries only in-frame clones and drops some. V and J calls and clone size follow that table, whereas D and trimming were derived from the DNA. The sample yields more than 200,000 clones, roughly 80% seen once.

Sequencing was carried out using peripheral blood. The TCR was taken from a woman of 80 years or more with COVID-19, enrolled during active disease. The V gene is TRBV6-5, the J gene TRBJ2-3, with a tentative D call TRBD2 (6 bases). The CDR3 is CASMSGGDTQYF. The CDR3 bases are TGTGCCAGCATGAGTGGGGGGGATACGCAGTATTTT.